This passage covers 27 T cell receptor beta chains from one sample sequenced in a study of T cell responses to AZD1222 COVID-19 vaccine. Using immunoSEQ multiplex PCR, the repertoire was profiled, and TCRdb retains in-frame clones only, with some absent. The sample lists 150,000 to 200,000 clones, roughly 88% occurring once. The sample was peripheral blood, taken 28 days after the second AZD1222 dose. All receptors derive from an adult who received the AZD1222 COVID-19 vaccine.

Remarks on this clone: The same CDR3 is also encoded by other DNA sequences in this sample. The genes are TRBV24-1 and TRBJ1-2; 8 bases match TRBD1. Trimming took 3 bases from V and 2 from J; bases not matched to a gene: 4. This CDR3 region has 15 residues. Germline V gives CDR1 KGHDR, CDR2 SFDVKD. As DNA, the CDR3 is TGTGCCACCAGTGATCCTCGGACAGGGAACTATGGCTACACCTTC. The encoded protein is CATSDPRTGNYGYTF.

CDR3 nucleotides: TGTGCCAGCAGCCAAGACTCAACGGGGGGCTACACCTTC. This sequence encodes CASSQDSTGGYTF. The chain joins TRBV5-4 to TRBJ1-2; D ambiguous. Trimming cost V 4 bases and J 8 bases, with 15 bases left between them. CDR1 and CDR2 (germline): SGHNT, YYREEE (reference sequence). The CDR3 contains 13 residues.

The chain employs TRBV29-1 and TRBJ2-5; D perhaps matches TRBD2 (6 bases). Trimming took off 6 bases at V and 2 bases at J, with 13 bases between the two ends. The CDR3 contains 13 residues. The germline CDR1 and CDR2 sequences are SQVTM and ANQGSEA. CDR3 in DNA: TGCAGCGTCGGGGGTGGGATACAAGAGACCCAGTACTTC. Encoded protein: CSVGGGIQETQYF.

The chain carries TRBV7-9 and TRBJ1-1; 10 nucleotides line up with TRBD1. V gave up 5 bases and J gave up 6 bases; unmatched junction bases: 9. CDR1 and CDR2 from the germline V gene are SEHNR and FQNEAQ (reference sequence). The CDR3 length is 15 residues. The CDR3 loop is CASSDGQGVYPEAFF. The CDR3 bases are TGTGCCAGCAGCGATGGACAGGGGGTATACCCTGAAGCTTTCTTT.

This clone is a singleton in its sample. The chain uses TRBV10-3 and TRBJ2-7; 7 bases match TRBD1. The length of the CDR3 is 15 residues. Trimming took 6 bases from V and 2 from J; bases not matched to a gene: 10. The germline CDR1 and CDR2 sequences are ENHRY and SYGVKD. CDR3 nucleotide sequence: TGTGCCATCAGGGAATCAGGGGGTATCACCTACGAGCAGTACTTC. Its translation is CAIRESGGITYEQYF.

V gene TRBV3-1 (or the pseudogene TRBV3-2) combines with J gene TRBJ1-5; perhaps TRBD1 as D (6 bases). The CDR3 extends over 15 amino acids. Trimming cost V 1 base and J 7 bases, with 14 bases left between them. The germline gives CDR1 LGHDT, CDR2 YNNKEL (reference sequence). The CDR3 region is CASSQAGGRSQPQHF. The DNA of the CDR3 is TGTGCCAGCAGCCAAGCCGGGGGCAGGTCGCAGCCCCAGCATTTT.

The rearrangement joins TRBV18 to TRBJ1-1, with TRBD1 matching 7 bases. The V gene's germline CDR1 is KGHSH and CDR2 LQKENI. This CDR3 spans 15 amino acids. V dropped 4 bases and J dropped 0; count of bases not matched to a gene: 5. The CDR3 sequence is CASSQETGMNTEAFF. DNA of the CDR3: TGTGCCAGCTCACAAGAGACAGGGATGAACACTGAAGCTTTCTTT.

This rearrangement joins TRBV6-5 to TRBJ2-3, with 7 nucleotides matching TRBD2. This CDR3 spans 16 amino acids. The trim removed 4 bases at V and 0 bases at J, leaving 7 bases unmatched. CDR1 is MNHEY and CDR2 is SVGAGI in the germline V gene. The CDR3 DNA follows: TGTGCCAGCAGTTCTCCGGGAGGTGGTAGCACAGATACGCAGTATTTT. Translating gives CASSSPGGGSTDTQYF.

V is TRBV28 and J is TRBJ1-2; no reliable D call. The CDR3 is 15 amino acids. Between the trimmed V and J ends, which lost 3 bases and 5 bases, there was a span of 16 bases. Germline lookup yields CDR1 MDHEN and CDR2 SYDVKM. The CDR3 bases are TGTGCCAGCAGTTTTCCACCACCTTCATCTTATGGCTACACCTTC. It is translated as CASSFPPPSSYGYTF.

V is TRBV6-2 or TRBV6-3 and J is TRBJ2-1; D is unclear. The germline V gene has CDR1 MNHEY and CDR2 SVGEGT. The CDR3 length is 13 residues. V lost 6 bases and J lost 9, with 15 bases in between. The CDR3 reads CASSKAGTSEQFF. Written as DNA, the CDR3 is TGTGCCAGCAGCAAGGCTGGTACAAGTGAGCAGTTCTTC.

The V and J genes are TRBV9 and TRBJ1-6, with 10 bases aligning to TRBD1. From germline, CDR1 is SGDLS and CDR2 YYNGEE. This CDR3 is 17 amino acids long. The J segment lost 3 bases and the V segment lost 8 bases, leaving 11 bases of the junction unmatched. CDR3: CARRDRGYYFYNSPLHF. DNA of the CDR3: TGTGCCAGGCGGGACAGGGGATACTATTTCTATAATTCACCCCTCCACTTT.

The chain recombines TRBV10-3 with TRBJ2-2, with a possible D match to TRBD2 (6 bases). Germline CDR1 reads ENHRY; CDR2 reads SYGVKD. The CDR3 has 14 amino acids. The V gene lost 8 bases and the J gene lost 2 bases, with 12 bases spanning the gap. The CDR3 sequence is CAIPGDTNTGELFF. CDR3 DNA sequence: TGTGCCATCCCGGGGGATACTAACACCGGGGAGCTGTTTTTT.

V and J are TRBV19 and TRBJ1-6; a possible D gene is TRBD1 (5 bases). The V end lost 3 bases, the J end lost 8 bases, and 11 bases lay between the germline ends. Germline-derived CDR1 and CDR2 are LNHDA and SQIVND (reference sequence). CDR3 length: 14 residues. The CDR3 sequence is CASSILDTDSPLHF. The CDR3 region has the DNA TGTGCCAGTAGTATCTTGGACACTGATTCACCCCTCCACTTT.

The chain joins TRBV2 to TRBJ1-6; a weak D match, TRBD1 (6 bases). Trimming stripped 7 bases from V and 6 bases from J, with 13 bases between. CDR3 length equals 14 residues. Germline values: CDR1 SNHLY, CDR2 FYNNEI. The CDR3 is CASNGGAVNSPLHF. CDR3 DNA sequence: TGTGCCAGCAACGGGGGGGCGGTTAATTCACCCCTCCACTTT. The full variable domain, with the rest looked up from reference TRBV2 and TRBJ1-6, is EPEVTQTPSHQVTQMGQEVILRCVPISNHLYFYWYRQILGQKVEFLVSFYNNEISEKSEIFDDQFSVERPDGSNFTLKIRSTKLEDSAMYFCASNGGAVNSPLHFGNGTRLTVT.

This sequence joins TRBV12-3 or TRBV12-4 and TRBJ1-6; 9 bases match TRBD1. The length of the CDR3 is 12 residues. V lost 6 bases and J lost 11; bases outside the gene matches: 2. The CDR3 reads CASRGDRAPLHF. Written as DNA, the CDR3 is TGTGCCAGCAGGGGGGACAGGGCACCCCTCCACTTT.

The rearrangement uses TRBV11-1 and TRBJ2-3; D is unresolved. Germline V gene data show CDR1 as SGHAT and CDR2 as FQDESV (reference sequence). V was shortened by 5 bases and J by 4 bases, with 10 bases between the two germline ends. The CDR3 is 13 residues long. The CDR3 sequence: CASSTVLSDTQYF. The CDR3 bases are TGTGCCAGCAGCACCGTTCTTTCAGATACGCAGTATTTT.

V gene TRBV28 combines with J gene TRBJ1-2, with D unclear. CDR1 is MDHEN and CDR2 is SYDVKM in the germline V gene. The CDR3 spans 13 residues. Trimming pared 5 bases from V and 4 bases from J, leaving 11 bases between. CDR3 in amino acids: CASSKINGYGYTF. The CDR3 region has the DNA TGTGCCAGCAGTAAAATAAATGGCTATGGCTACACCTTC.

The CDR3 here is CASSGQGTYEQYF. CDR3 sequence (DNA): TGTGCCAGCAGCGGACAGGGGACCTACGAGCAGTACTTC. The V call is TRBV6-2 or TRBV6-3, the J call TRBJ2-7; 9 bases agree with TRBD1. The CDR3 contains 13 residues. J gave up 2 bases and V 6 bases, and 2 bases lay outside the gene matches. CDR1 MNHEY and CDR2 SVGEGT come from the germline V gene.

This sequence joins TRBV25-1 and TRBJ2-7; D is tentatively TRBD1 or TRBD2 (5 bases each). The CDR3 covers 13 residues. CDR1 is MGHDK, CDR2 SYGVNS, per germline. V lost 10 bases to trimming and J lost 2 bases, with 15 bases between them. As DNA, the CDR3 is TGTGCCACCCGGGACCGGGCAACCTACGAGCAGTACTTC. As protein: CATRDRATYEQYF.

This clone was counted between two and nine times. The chain combines TRBV18 with TRBJ2-3; D uncertain. Trimming took 2 bases from V and 0 from J, leaving 12 bases between them. CDR1 is KGHSH and CDR2 is LQKENI in the germline V gene. The CDR3 is 16 residues long. CDR3 sequence reads: CASSPAQPASTDTQYF. The CDR3 DNA follows: TGTGCCAGCTCACCAGCACAGCCTGCTAGCACAGATACGCAGTATTTT.

The V gene is TRBV19, the J gene TRBJ1-5, with TRBD1 matching 9 bases. Per germline, CDR1 LNHDA and CDR2 SQIVND (reference sequence). V lost 1 base, J lost 3 bases, and 7 bases stayed unmatched. This CDR3 has 17 residues. The DNA for the CDR3 is TGTGCCAGTAGTATAGGTCCGGGGACAGGGTTCAATCAGCCCCAGCATTTT. It encodes CASSIGPGTGFNQPQHF.

This clone was found once. The chain carries TRBV9 and TRBJ2-2, with a weak D call TRBD2 (5 bases). The V end was cut by 2 bases, the J end by 0 bases, with 14 bases between. There are 17 residues in the CDR3. The germline gives CDR1 SGDLS, CDR2 YYNGEE. The CDR3 sequence is CASSVDWLASNTGELFF. DNA for the CDR3: TGTGCCAGCAGCGTGGACTGGCTAGCCTCGAACACCGGGGAGCTGTTTTTT.

This clone appeared a few times. The chain couples TRBV6-5 to TRBJ2-7; no firm D call. Germline CDR1 MNHEY, CDR2 SVGAGI. The CDR3 loop spans 15 amino acids. The V and J ends lost 6 bases and 0 bases respectively, with 15 bases between them. In nucleotides, the CDR3 is TGTGCCAGCAGCCTCTGGACGGTTAGCTCCTACGAGCAGTACTTC. It codes for CASSLWTVSSYEQYF.

V usage is TRBV2 and J usage is TRBJ1-1, with D possibly TRBD1 on 5 matching bases. Between the trimmed V and J ends, which lost 8 bases and 6 bases, there was a span of 16 bases. Germline loops: CDR1 SNHLY, CDR2 FYNNEI. The CDR3 has 13 residues. CDR3 amino acids: CASSGRGTAEAFF. CDR3 DNA: TGTGCCAGCTCAGGGCGGGGGACCGCTGAAGCTTTCTTT.

V and J are TRBV6-1 and TRBJ2-1, with D possibly being TRBD1 (7 bases). Germline lookup yields CDR1 MNHNS and CDR2 SASEGT. V was shortened by 4 bases and J by 1 base, with 14 bases between the two germline ends. CDR3 length equals 16 residues. The CDR3 region has the DNA TGTGCCAGCAGTGGCGGGACAGCTACTTCCTACAATGAGCAGTTCTTC. Protein sequence: CASSGGTATSYNEQFF.

The CDR3 protein is CASSPPFSQGMGQETQYF. The CDR3 DNA follows: TGTGCCAGCTCACCACCGTTTTCTCAGGGGATGGGGCAAGAGACCCAGTACTTC. The chain combines TRBV18 with TRBJ2-5; TRBD1 is a possible D gene (6 bases). Germline V gene data show CDR1 as KGHSH and CDR2 as LQKENI. The CDR3 contains 18 residues. Trimming pared 0 bases from V and 2 bases from J, leaving 19 bases between.

The gene calls are TRBV6-5 and TRBJ1-2, with a tentative D call TRBD1 (6 bases). This CDR3 has 15 residues. The germline V gene has CDR1 MNHEY and CDR2 SVGAGI. Trimming left V 6 bases short and J 6 bases short, with 20 bases between. The CDR3 here is CASRDYDRSFNGYTF. The CDR3 DNA reads as TGTGCCAGCAGAGACTACGACAGGAGCTTCAATGGCTACACCTTC.